Listed below are T cell receptor beta chains from one sample, sequenced in a study of cytomegalovirus exposure and HLA in healthy donors. The data were produced by immunoSEQ multiplex PCR, yet TCRdb's version contains in-frame clones alone and is incomplete. The sample lists roughly 80,000 clones; approximately 74% were seen once. Sequenced material: PBMCs. These receptors originate from a woman aged 45-60 years in good health and CMV-seropositive. The CDR3 runs from the conserved cysteine through the conserved F or W. Fields, in order: clone size, CDR3 length, V gene, D gene, J gene, CDR3 DNA, CDR3 protein. The D gene is left open where the match is weak. The size entry is marked missing in some rows and otherwise reads once, few, many or a size class.

few	14	TRBV6-5	NA	TRBJ2-7	TGTGCCAGCAGTTACTCGTTAGAGGGATTCGAGCAGTACTTC	CASSYSLEGFEQYF
few	11	TRBV20-1	NA	TRBJ1-5	TGCAGTGCTAGAGGCGATCAGCCCCAGCATTTT	CSARGDQPQHF
few	18	TRBV7-9	TRBD2	TRBJ2-7	TGTGCCAGCAGCTCGGGACTAGCGGGAGGGCCCCAGCAATACGAGCAGTACTTC	CASSSGLAGGPQQYEQYF
NA	15	TRBV11-3	TRBD1	TRBJ2-2	TGTGCCAGCAGGCCGACAGGGACCAACACCGGGGAGCTGTTTTTT	CASRPTGTNTGELFF
NA	16	TRBV5-1	TRBD2	TRBJ2-3	TGCGCCAGCAGCGCCGGGGGGCTAGCGGGAGATGATACGCAGTATTTT	CASSAGGLAGDDTQYF
few	13	TRBV29-1	NA	TRBJ2-7	TGCAGCGTTGCCAACGGGATGTCCTACGAGCAGTACTTC	CSVANGMSYEQYF
NA	13	TRBV19	TRBD2	TRBJ2-7	TGTGCCAGTAGTAAGCGGGGACCCTACGAGCAGTACTTC	CASSKRGPYEQYF
NA	14	TRBV18	NA	TRBJ1-1	TGTGCCAGCTCACCCGGGGGGCGGGACACTGAAGCTTTCTTT	CASSPGGRDTEAFF
few	14	TRBV7-2	NA	TRBJ2-3	TGTGCCAGCAGCCGTAGCGGAGGGCGGGATACGCAGTATTTT	CASSRSGGRDTQYF
NA	13	TRBV18	NA	TRBJ1-1	TGTGCCAGCTCACCACAACAAGACACTGAAGCTTTCTTT	CASSPQQDTEAFF
NA	15	TRBV28	NA	TRBJ1-1	TGTGCCAGCAGTCCTCCGGGGGCGGGGGGTACTGAAGCTTTCTTT	CASSPPGAGGTEAFF
NA	15	TRBV6-6	TRBD2	TRBJ2-2	TGTGCCAGCCGAGCGGGAGAAACGAACACCGGGGAGCTGTTTTTT	CASRAGETNTGELFF
NA	14	TRBV2	TRBD2	TRBJ2-7	TGTGCCAGCGGCTTAGCGGGAGGGTCCTACGAGCAGTACTTC	CASGLAGGSYEQYF
NA	13	TRBV6-1	NA	TRBJ2-7	TGTGCCAGCAGTGAAATTAGCTCCTACGAGCAGTACTTC	CASSEISSYEQYF
NA	15	TRBV2	NA	TRBJ1-5	TGTGCCAGCAGTGAATTGGCAGGGGGCAATCAGCCCCAGCATTTT	CASSELAGGNQPQHF
NA	12	TRBV27	NA	TRBJ2-7	TGTGCCAGTAATGGACGGGGAGGCGAGCAGTACTTC	CASNGRGGEQYF
NA	13	TRBV7-2	NA	TRBJ2-1	TGTGCCAGCAGCTTATGGACTCTGAATGAGCAGTTCTTC	CASSLWTLNEQFF
few	14	TRBV7-3	TRBD1	TRBJ2-2	TGTGCCAGCAGTCCGGGACAGGGGACGCGGGAGCTGTTTTTT	CASSPGQGTRELFF
few	11	TRBV19	NA	TRBJ2-1	TGTGCCAGCCGTCGGGGGAATGAGCAGTTCTTC	CASRRGNEQFF
few	15	TRBV19	NA	TRBJ2-2	TGTGCCAGTAGTTGGGACTTCGCGAACACCGGGGAGCTGTTTTTT	CASSWDFANTGELFF
NA	13	TRBV4-1	NA	TRBJ1-2	TGCGCCAGCAGCCAACTGGGGCTCTATGGCTACACCTTC	CASSQLGLYGYTF
NA	18	TRBV7-9	NA	TRBJ1-4	TGTGCCAGCAGTCCCAGACGAGGCTTGGGTCAACCTAATGAAAAACTGTTTTTT	CASSPRRGLGQPNEKLFF
NA	19	TRBV10-3	TRBD2	TRBJ2-2	TGTGCCATCAGTGAGTTGAAGCGGGAGGGCTGGTTTGACACCGGGGAGCTGTTTTTT	CAISELKREGWFDTGELFF
NA	12	TRBV11-2	NA	TRBJ1-5	TGTGCCAGCAGCTTAGGGGGAGGGCCCCAGCATTTT	CASSLGGGPQHF
NA	13	TRBV7-2	NA	TRBJ2-1	TGTGCCAGCAGCCCGACCCGGGTGAATGAGCAGTTCTTC	CASSPTRVNEQFF
NA	18	TRBV6-1	NA	TRBJ1-4	TGTGCCAGCAGTGGGTCTAGCGGGAGTTGGGCAACTAATGAAAAACTGTTTTTT	CASSGSSGSWATNEKLFF